The clone carrying this TCR beta chain was recorded once. The antigen is not known. This CDR3 comprises 15 residues. J gave up 4 bases and V 1 base, and 5 bases lay outside the gene matches. Looked up from germline, CDR1 is SEHNR and CDR2 is FQNEAQ (reference sequence). This specimen belongs to a study of CD8 T cells in Susac syndrome. Findings and caveats of the study: Only a relatively small number of individuals were included in the TCR sequencing and HLA analysis.

RNA in amounts of about 0.45 to 1 ug was reverse transcribed with random hexamers. Multiplex immunoSEQ PCR targeted 54 Vbeta and 13 Jbeta TCR beta segments. TCRdb reprocessed the immunoSEQ multiplex PCR reads via MiXCR and lists one record per CDR3 protein. This repertoire shows about 85,000 distinct CDR3 sequences, over 90% found once; its top ten account for less than 0.3%. The sequenced sample was CD8+ T cells from PBMCs. The genes are TRBV7-9 and TRBJ2-5, with 8 nucleotides matching TRBD2. This receptor was obtained from a human donor in good health. In nucleotides, the CDR3 is TGTGCCAGCAGCTTAGGAAGCGGGGGCCGAGAGACCCAGTACTTC. Amino acids: CASSLGSGGRETQYF.